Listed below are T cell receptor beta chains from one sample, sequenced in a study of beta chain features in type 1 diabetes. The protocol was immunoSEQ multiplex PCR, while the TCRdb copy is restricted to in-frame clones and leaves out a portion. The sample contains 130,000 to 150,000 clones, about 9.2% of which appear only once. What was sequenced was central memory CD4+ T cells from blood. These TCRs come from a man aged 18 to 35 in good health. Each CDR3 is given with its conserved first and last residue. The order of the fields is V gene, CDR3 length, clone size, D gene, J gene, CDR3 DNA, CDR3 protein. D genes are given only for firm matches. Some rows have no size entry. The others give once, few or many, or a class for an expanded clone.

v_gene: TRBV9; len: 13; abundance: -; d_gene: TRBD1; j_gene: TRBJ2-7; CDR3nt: TGTGCCAGCAGCGCCAGCAGGGGGAACGAGCAGTACTTC; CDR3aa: CASSASRGNEQYF
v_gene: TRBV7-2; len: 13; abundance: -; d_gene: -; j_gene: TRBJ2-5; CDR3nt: TGTGCCAGCAGCTTAGACCTTCCCGGGGACCAGTACTTC; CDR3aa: CASSLDLPGDQYF
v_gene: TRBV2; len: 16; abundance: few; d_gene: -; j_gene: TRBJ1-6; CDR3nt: TGTGCCACCGGAGCCGAACAGGTCTCCTATAATTCACCCCTCCACTTT; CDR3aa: CATGAEQVSYNSPLHF
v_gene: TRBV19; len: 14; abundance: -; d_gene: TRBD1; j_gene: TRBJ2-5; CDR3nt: TGTGCCAGTAGTAAATGGGACAGGCAAGAGACCCAGTACTTC; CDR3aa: CASSKWDRQETQYF
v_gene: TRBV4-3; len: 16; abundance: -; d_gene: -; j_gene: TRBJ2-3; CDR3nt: TGCGCCAGCAGCCAAGAGAAGCTTTCTAGCACAGATACGCAGTATTTT; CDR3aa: CASSQEKLSSTDTQYF
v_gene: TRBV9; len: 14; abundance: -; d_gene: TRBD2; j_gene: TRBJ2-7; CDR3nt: TGTGCCAGCTACCCGGGGGGGGACTCCTACGAGCAGTACTTC; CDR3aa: CASYPGGDSYEQYF
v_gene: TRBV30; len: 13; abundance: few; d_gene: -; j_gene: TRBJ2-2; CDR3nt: TGTGCCTGGAGGACAGAGTACACCGGGGAGCTGTTTTTT; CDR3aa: CAWRTEYTGELFF
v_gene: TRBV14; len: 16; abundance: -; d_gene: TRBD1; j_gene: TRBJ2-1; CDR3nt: TGTGCCAGCAGCCTTCCCGGGACAGGGTTTTACAATGAGCAGTTCTTC; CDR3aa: CASSLPGTGFYNEQFF
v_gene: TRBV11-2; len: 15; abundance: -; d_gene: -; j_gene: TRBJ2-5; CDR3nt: TGTGCCAGCAGCTTCCTACCGGAGGGCCGAGAGACCCAGTACTTC; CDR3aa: CASSFLPEGRETQYF
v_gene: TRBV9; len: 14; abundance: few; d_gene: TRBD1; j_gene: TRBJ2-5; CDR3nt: TGTGCCAGCAGCGTATCCGGGACAGAAGAGACCCAGTACTTC; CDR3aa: CASSVSGTEETQYF
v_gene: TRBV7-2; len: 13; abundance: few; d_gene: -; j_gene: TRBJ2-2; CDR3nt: TGTGCCAGCCTCCCGCCGGGCACCGGGGAGCTGTTTTTT; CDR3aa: CASLPPGTGELFF
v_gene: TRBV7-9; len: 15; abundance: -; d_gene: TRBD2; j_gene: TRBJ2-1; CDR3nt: TGTGCCAGCAGCTTAAGCGGGGGGGGAACTTCTGAGCAGTTCTTC; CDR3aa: CASSLSGGGTSEQFF
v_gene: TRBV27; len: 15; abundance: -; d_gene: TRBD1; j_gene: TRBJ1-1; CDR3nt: TGTGCCAGCTTACTAAGGACAGGGGGTATTACTGAAGCTTTCTTT; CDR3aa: CASLLRTGGITEAFF
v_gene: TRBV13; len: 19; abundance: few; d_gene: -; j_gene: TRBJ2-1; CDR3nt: TGTGCCAGTGTCCTGCTCACCGCGGTGTGGGCAGGACAAGACAATGAGCAGTTCTTC; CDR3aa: CASVLLTAVWAGQDNEQFF
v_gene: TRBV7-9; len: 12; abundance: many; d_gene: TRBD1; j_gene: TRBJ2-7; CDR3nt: TGTGCCAGCAGCTCAGCCGGGGACAGGGCGGACTTC; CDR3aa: CASSSAGDRADF